These T cell receptor beta chains were read from a single sample in a study of siplizumab effects on memory and regulatory T cells. Profiled with immunoSEQ multiplex PCR; TCRdb holds only in-frame clones, not every one. Of about 82,000 clones in the sample, about nine tenths are singletons; the top ten hold around 1.4%. Sequencing was performed on Tregs sorted from blood. The receptors here all came from a human donor in good health. CDR3s include the opening cysteine and the closing phenylalanine or tryptophan. The D gene is left open where the match is weak. Clone size is not always given. Where it is, it says once, few, many or a class for expanded clones.

j_call,clone_size,d_call,v_call,cdr3_nt,cdr3_aa
TRBJ2-1,once,NA,TRBV4-1,TGCGCCAGCAGCCAAGATATCGTTTGGGGCGAGCAGTTCTTC,CASSQDIVWGEQFF
TRBJ2-3,NA,NA,TRBV9,TGTGCCAGCAGCCCCCGGGGAGCGGGCCTAGATACGCAGTATTTT,CASSPRGAGLDTQYF
TRBJ2-3,NA,NA,TRBV5-1,TGCGCCAGCAGCTCTGACTATAGCACAGATACGCAGTATTTT,CASSSDYSTDTQYF
TRBJ2-7,NA,NA,TRBV1,TGCACCAGCAGCCAAGATGTGGCTCGTTTAGGCTACGAGCAGTACTTC,CTSSQDVARLGYEQYF
TRBJ2-7,NA,NA,TRBV7-2,TGTGCCAGCAGCCTCGACTCCTTCTCCTACGAGCAGTACTTC,CASSLDSFSYEQYF
TRBJ1-1,NA,NA,TRBV19,TGTGCCAGTAGTATAGCCCCGGGTTTCGCTGAAGCTTTCTTT,CASSIAPGFAEAFF
TRBJ2-6,NA,NA,TRBV5-1,TGCGCCAGCAGCCCGAACAGGGCTGGGGCCAACGTCCTGACTTTC,CASSPNRAGANVLTF
TRBJ2-3,NA,TRBD2,TRBV5-6,TGTGCCAGCAGCAGAGCGGGGGCCACAGATACGCAGTATTTT,CASSRAGATDTQYF
TRBJ1-5,NA,TRBD1,TRBV9,TGTGCCAGCAGCGTAGCTTTGGGACAGGGGGCTTGGAGCAATCAGCCCCAGCATTTT,CASSVALGQGAWSNQPQHF
TRBJ1-2,NA,NA,TRBV10-3,TGTGCCATCAGTGGGGTATCCGGGGAAGGCTACACCTTC,CAISGVSGEGYTF
TRBJ2-7,NA,TRBD2,TRBV4-1,TGCGCCAGCAGCCCCGGCTCGGGACTAGCGGGGGGAAAGGCCTACGAGCAGTACTTC,CASSPGSGLAGGKAYEQYF
TRBJ1-1,few,NA,TRBV27,TGTGCCAGCAGTTTATGGGGGGGGGACACTGAAGCTTTCTTT,CASSLWGGDTEAFF
TRBJ1-3,NA,TRBD1,TRBV19,TGTGCCAGTAGTAGCCATCAAGGACAGGGACGAAACACCATATATTTT,CASSSHQGQGRNTIYF
TRBJ1-5,NA,NA,TRBV7-2,TGTGCCAGCAGCTTAGTAGCAGGGAGTCTCACCCAGCCCCAGCATTTT,CASSLVAGSLTQPQHF
TRBJ2-3,NA,NA,TRBV5-1,TGCGCCAGCAGCCGTGGACATTCGGGGGCAGATACGCAGTATTTT,CASSRGHSGADTQYF
TRBJ1-5,NA,TRBD1,TRBV7-2,TGTGCCAGCAGCTCACAGGGGAATCAGCCCCAGCATTTT,CASSSQGNQPQHF
TRBJ1-2,NA,NA,TRBV6-1,TGTGCCAGCAGGTCAGGTTCCCTTGACTATGGCTACACCTTC,CASRSGSLDYGYTF
TRBJ2-5,NA,TRBD2,TRBV7-2,TGTGCCAGCAGCTTAGCGAGGACGGGGGGTGGTTACGAGACCCAGTACTTC,CASSLARTGGGYETQYF
TRBJ2-2,NA,TRBD1,TRBV5-1,TGCGCCAGCAGGTTTCTTACAGGGGCCACCGGGGAGCTGTTTTTT,CASRFLTGATGELFF
TRBJ2-3,NA,TRBD1,TRBV15,TGTGCCACCAGCAGGGACACAGGGGGCACAGATACGCAGTATTTT,CATSRDTGGTDTQYF
TRBJ2-4,NA,TRBD1,TRBV6-6,TGTGCCAGCAGTCGGGACAGGGCCAAAAACATTCAGTACTTC,CASSRDRAKNIQYF
TRBJ2-5,NA,NA,TRBV28,TGTGCCATCACGGGGGTGGGTGAAGAGACCCAGTACTTC,CAITGVGEETQYF
TRBJ1-1,NA,NA,TRBV2,TGTGCCAGCAGTGCCCCCCTGGGGGGAATGAACACTGAAGCTTTCTTT,CASSAPLGGMNTEAFF
TRBJ2-3,NA,NA,TRBV29-1,TGCAGCGTTGAAGATCGTCTGGATACGCAGTATTTT,CSVEDRLDTQYF
TRBJ1-1,NA,TRBD1,TRBV7-8,TGTGCCAGCAGCTTAGCCCCAGCAGGGGGTTCTTTTACTGAAGCTTTCTTT,CASSLAPAGGSFTEAFF
TRBJ2-2,NA,TRBD2,TRBV7-2,TGTGCCAGCAGCAACCTAGCGGGGTTTACCGGGGAGCTGTTTTTT,CASSNLAGFTGELFF
TRBJ1-1,once,NA,TRBV18,TGTGCCAGCTCATTCCAGCGGGGAAACACTGAAGCTTTCTTT,CASSFQRGNTEAFF
TRBJ2-5,NA,NA,TRBV5-1,TGCGCCAGCAGCTCCAGGGGGGCCTACCAAGAGACCCAGTACTTC,CASSSRGAYQETQYF
TRBJ1-2,NA,TRBD1,TRBV29-1,TGCAGCGTTGTAAGGGGGCTGGGCTATGGCTACACCTTC,CSVVRGLGYGYTF
TRBJ1-4,NA,NA,TRBV11-2,TGTGCCAGCAGCACCAGTGGAGGGGGGGAAAAACTGTTTTTT,CASSTSGGGEKLFF
TRBJ2-5,NA,TRBD2,TRBV2,TGTGCCAGCAGCGCGGGACTAGCGGTTGATAGGGAGACCCAGTACTTC,CASSAGLAVDRETQYF
TRBJ1-2,NA,TRBD1,TRBV5-6,TGTGCCAGCAGCGCACAGGGGGTAGTTGGCTACACCTTC,CASSAQGVVGYTF
TRBJ1-6,once,NA,TRBV5-6,TGTGCCAGCAGCTCTGAGTTGAGAAGCTTCGGGCTTTCACCCCTCCACTTT,CASSSELRSFGLSPLHF
TRBJ2-5,few,NA,TRBV11-2,TGTGCCAGCAGCTTAGTCCCTTGGGTTCAGGGTGGGACCCAGTACTTC,CASSLVPWVQGGTQYF
TRBJ2-3,NA,NA,TRBV6-1,TGTGCCAGCAGTCCACATGGAGGTCGCACAGATACGCAGTATTTT,CASSPHGGRTDTQYF
TRBJ2-3,NA,TRBD2,TRBV18,TGTGCCAGCTCACTCGCTAGCGGGGGTGTCACAGATACGCAGTATTTT,CASSLASGGVTDTQYF